Reported below is one T cell receptor (beta chain). There is no known antigen for this receptor. Relative to the germline gene, one junction end is altered; a read error may explain this. Taken from the germline V gene, the CDR1 and CDR2 loops are MGHDK and SYGVNS. The CDR3, from cysteine to phenylalanine, totals 14 residues. The read is trimmed to its CDR3 DNA, 42 bases read in frame from base 1. The cohort consisted of approximately 690 healthy bone marrow donors. At the time of sampling, all cohort members were nominally healthy, though unrecorded immune exposures were likely present. The donor tested CMV seropositive and was one of the 289 seropositive cohort members. Every donor gave a peripheral blood sample, and the peripheral blood mononuclear cells from that sample were used for TCR beta sequencing. Genomic DNA extraction from the blood cell samples was performed with the Qiagen DNeasy Blood Extraction Kit.

The data were taken from a study of cytomegalovirus exposure and HLA in healthy donors (dated by TCRdb to about 2017). About the full investigation: An earlier analysis of more than 550 of the donors reported around 280 Gb of sequence data and 95 million to 140 million unique TCR beta sequences obtained from some 170 million T cells. The number of donors typed differed by locus, with 629-630 for A, B, C, DRB1 and DQB1, around 560 for DQA1, about 610 for DPA1, and approximately 470 for DPB1. A later analysis re-analyzed previously published TCR beta repertoires from about 730 donors and added high-resolution HLA genotyping to study TCR occurrence patterns. Rather than drawing on any new phenotypic data, the later analysis identified candidate immune exposures from TCR beta sequences and the way those sequences occurred across donors. Along with the roughly 670-subject first cohort, a separate validation cohort of over 90 different subjects was used. A later genetic analysis used genome-wide SNP genotypes for about 65% of the 666 donors, treating that subset as a discovery cohort. Across 300 to 400 genotyped donors of the cohort, an average of approximately 200,000 unique TCR beta nucleotide sequences per donor were sequenced, and around 20% of those sequences were non-productive. Using immunosequencing, the study profiled T cell repertoires from 666 subjects and related those repertoires to cytomegalovirus serostatus. Among the approximately 420 genotyped donors, around 79% belonged to the genetic ancestry cluster associated with self-reported Caucasian donors. Roughly 300 gigabases of sequencing data and 70 million to 85 million unique TCR sequences were included in an early release covering over 600 HLA-typed donors. HLA typing included class I and class II loci at four-digit resolution. The study aimed to test whether cataloging public T cell receptors could reveal signatures of past pathogen exposure. High-throughput TCR immunosequencing, statistical association of individual TCRs with disease status, and machine learning were combined to predict cytomegalovirus infection status. Alongside the repertoire data, information on donor age, sex, ethnicity and CMV serostatus was compiled. Every repertoire in the discovery cohort had been generated on one and the same sequencing platform. Because of strong linkage in the cohort, 5 or 6 DR-DQ haplotypes were treated as single units for association and clustering. An earlier analysis of fewer than 700 of the donors applied high-throughput TCR beta sequencing to assess whether each TCR beta V gene segment acted as functional or pseudogenic. General findings and caveats noted by the study authors: Roughly uniform sequencing depth across donors was assumed in presence/absence analyses, although this assumption may not hold. Because counts were too low, roughly 17 rarely observed V segments, including chromosome 9 orphons, were left out of the earlier analysis of 587 of the donors. Most TCR sequences were seen in very few donors, while some public TCRs were found in many individuals. Compared with the approximately 670-donor mean, donors in an Asian-associated ancestry cluster had fewer N-insertions in productive TCRs, according to a later genetic analysis. Most CMV-associated TCR beta chains appeared to be HLA-restricted in a later analysis, and the HLA associations seemed to be driven largely by CMV exposure. Correlated functional status among segregating V segments might reflect linkage disequilibrium, but an unknown experimental factor could not be ruled out. A later analysis reported that several top co-occurrence clusters appeared linked to parvovirus B19, influenza, CMV and Epstein-Barr virus. Specific HLA alleles were associated with over 15,000 TCR beta sequences at a false discovery rate of 0.05 in a later analysis. In both the original and validation cohorts, the classifier was reported to diagnose cytomegalovirus status with high specificity and sensitivity. In vitro tests confirmed that three of the cytomegalovirus-associated TCR beta chains recognize cytomegalovirus antigens. A further reported finding was that TCR beta sequences accurately predicted the HLA-A and HLA-B alleles for most subjects in the first cohort. CMV serostatus was the only immune exposure information available for the cohort. A total of fewer than 200 TCR beta chains were listed by the study as associated with cytomegalovirus. In a later analysis, HLA-associated TCR beta chains showed more clonal expansion and lower generation probabilities than non-associated chains that were equally common. An earlier analysis of 587 of the donors showed that most TCR beta V segments appeared in productive rearrangements either about 90% or about 30% of the time, which broadly matched IMGT annotations. According to the authors, the approach could potentially be generalized to other disease states and immunological phenotypes. In a later genetic analysis, a missense DCLRE1C variant was associated with V-gene and J-gene trimming of TCR beta chains, and the association was replicated in an independent cohort. According to a later analysis, TCR association rates differed among HLA loci, with DRB1 alleles showing the most associated TCRs and HLA-C alleles showing the fewest. When HLA alleles, especially DR and DQ, strongly co-occurred, TCR associations were difficult to assign to individual alleles. The 87-base-pair reads could not distinguish some IMGT-functional V segments, including TRBV6-2 and TRBV6-3, so those segments were excluded. The cohort was sequenced for TCR beta chains only, and without alpha or paired-chain data the features that could be detected were limited. A cluster of highly shared sequence variants was judged likely to be a technical artifact of the sequencing pipeline. Because HLA typing was missing for some donors at each locus, association tests included only the typed subset.

Libraries were built with the immunoSEQ multiplex PCR assay. A mixture of 60 forward primers for TCR Vbeta segments and 13 reverse primers for TCR Jbeta segments was used in the multiplex PCR. A multiplex PCR assay on genomic DNA amplified the CDR3 region of rearranged TCR beta genes. The Illumina HiSeq System was used to sequence the amplified TCR beta libraries as 87-base-pair reads. From the authors' description of their analysis: A later analysis tallied 75 million to 95 million unique TCR beta chains across the 610 or so repertoires, and about 10 million of those chains were shared by two or more donors. To remove PCR and sequencing errors, raw reads were error-corrected and collapsed into unique sequences using a nearest-neighbor algorithm that merged closely related sequences. V, D and J gene segments were assigned by aligning CDR3 sequences to IMGT reference sequences. Each retained sequence needed at least a six-nucleotide match to both a V gene segment and a J gene segment. A rearrangement counted as productive if the CDR3 had no stop codons and remained in frame with V and J, and every other rearrangement counted as non-productive. Following IMGT convention, CDR3 was defined as the stretch from the second conserved V-encoded cysteine up to the conserved J-encoded phenylalanine. The earlier analysis of about 590 of the donors excluded sequences that lacked an unambiguous match to a single V gene segment. In an earlier analysis of roughly 500 of the donors, V segments were called functional above 56.7% productive rearrangements and were called segregating when the between-donor standard deviation exceeded 5%. To diagnose cytomegalovirus status from the catalog of TCR beta chain sequences, a statistical classification framework was built. V and J gene assignment, in a later analysis, came from comparing TCR nucleotide sequences with IMGT/GENE-DB human TR gene sequences. A later analysis assigned CDR3 sequences and most-parsimonious VDJ recombination scenarios with the TCRdist pipeline. In a later analysis, each TCR beta chain was defined by its CDR3 amino acid sequence together with its V-gene family, and reads lacking a unique V-gene family were excluded. As a way to deal with suspected cross-contamination and a sequencing artifact, a later analysis dropped over 550 nucleotide sequences that were highly shared and had low generation probability. In a later analysis, a clonal expansion index was calculated for each public chain from normalized within-repertoire ranks of inferred template counts. In a later analysis, generation probabilities were computed using a VDJ recombination model fitted to out-of-frame rearrangements, and the results were checked against IGoR. A later analysis scored TCR-TCR, TCR-HLA and TCR-CMV co-occurrence with hypergeometric tests, applying a repertoire-size bias correction to TCR pairs. In a later analysis, false discovery rates were estimated by permuting HLA or CMV assignments 20 times. In a later analysis, co-occurring TCRs were grouped using DBSCAN, with TCRdist sequence similarity added in when clustering inside HLA-allele-positive subsets. Repertoires with fewer than 30,000 or more than 120,000 public chains, plus five repertoires with anomalous nucleotide sharing, were excluded from co-occurrence clustering. TCRdb provides this immuneACCESS table in a form limited to in-frame rearrangements. Some clones are lacking; in checked studies, under half of them reflect an unresolved V gene, and why the rest are absent is not known. V, J and clone size are taken as reported in that table, and D and trimming were inferred from the DNA itself. This sample has under 150,000 clones in its table, and approximately 78% of those were observed once. The ten largest clones take up 5.5% to 7% of the sample.

The sequence derives from a woman in her forties in good health and CMV-seropositive. The sample taken for sequencing was PBMCs. In this chain, TRBV25-1 is recombined with TRBJ2-7, with an unclear D gene assignment. The CDR3 region has the sequence CSSSNRQASYEQYF. The nucleotides are TGTTCCAGCAGTAATCGGCAGGCCTCCTACGAGCAGTACTTC.